This TCR beta chain was recovered during a study of graft-versus-host responses after intestinal transplantation. Turning to the study itself: Multivisceral, liver-intestinal, or isolated intestinal grafts were transplanted into recipients. Recipients uniformly received anti-thymocyte globulin induction, followed by tacrolimus and steroids for approximately 3 years. Study results and caveats: Marrow from the recipient contained GvH clones, some of which had appeared first in ileum or blood.

Clones were read by immunoSEQ multiplex PCR, and TCRdb kept only the in-frame ones, dropping some. The sample lists over 100,000 clones, just under 95% occurring once. In the case of this clone: What it binds is not known.

The CDR3 has 15 residues. Trimming took off 3 bases at V and 1 base at J, with 13 bases between the two ends. Germline CDR1 is MGHDK and CDR2 is SYGVNS. This specimen was unstimulated CD4+ T cells sorted from spleen or lymph node cells, taken before intestinal transplant. V usage is TRBV25-1 and J usage is TRBJ2-7; no clear D gene. The origin of this receptor is a human donor who received an intestinal transplant. CDR3 nucleotide sequence: TGTGCCAGCAGTGATAGAGGAGTAGCATCCTACGAGCAGTACTTC. Translation gives CASSDRGVASYEQYF.